These T cell receptor beta chains were read from a single sample in a study of cytomegalovirus exposure and HLA in healthy donors. Profiled with immunoSEQ multiplex PCR; TCRdb holds only in-frame clones, not every one. The repertoire holds about 67,000 clones, with about 70% as singletons. Material for sequencing was PBMCs. These receptors all stem from a woman aged 30 to 39 in good health and CMV-seronegative. CDR3s include the opening cysteine and the closing phenylalanine or tryptophan. A D gene is named only where the DNA matches it firmly. Rows give clone size only sometimes, using once, few, many, or a class for an expanded clone.

D gene,J gene,V gene,clone size,CDR3 protein,CDR3 DNA
TRBD1,TRBJ2-7,TRBV5-8,once,CASSQRDSAYEQYF,TGTGCCAGCAGCCAAAGGGACAGCGCCTACGAGCAGTACTTC
.,TRBJ2-3,TRBV18,.,CASSPDSRTDTQYF,TGTGCCAGCTCTCCCGACAGCCGCACAGATACGCAGTATTTT
TRBD1,TRBJ2-7,TRBV7-9,once,CSSRGQGTYEQYF,TGTTCCAGCAGGGGACAGGGTACGTACGAGCAGTACTTC
TRBD2,TRBJ2-7,TRBV29-1,few,CSVEAPGLAGGSGEQYF,TGCAGCGTTGAAGCTCCGGGACTAGCGGGGGGATCGGGAGAGCAGTACTTC
TRBD1,TRBJ2-1,TRBV15,.,CATSRPRDSYNEQFF,TGTGCCACCAGCAGACCGAGGGACAGTTACAATGAGCAGTTCTTC
TRBD1,TRBJ1-2,TRBV25-1,.,CASSLGAGGNYGYTF,TGTGCCAGCAGCCTAGGGGCAGGGGGAAACTATGGCTACACCTTC
.,TRBJ2-2,TRBV7-3,.,CASSFQQAGELFF,TGTGCCAGCAGCTTTCAACAGGCCGGGGAGCTGTTTTTT
TRBD1,TRBJ1-3,TRBV28,.,CASSSGGSGNTIYF,TGTGCCAGCAGTTCAGGGGGCTCTGGAAACACCATATATTTT
TRBD2,TRBJ2-1,TRBV9,.,CASSASGGSYNEQFF,TGTGCCAGCAGCGCAAGCGGGGGGTCGTACAATGAGCAGTTCTTC
.,TRBJ1-5,TRBV6-6,.,CASSQTGGAAQHF,TGTGCCAGCAGTCAGACGGGGGGCGCCGCCCAGCATTTT
TRBD2,TRBJ2-1,TRBV7-3,.,CASSSMRGGRGEQFF,TGTGCCAGCAGCTCCATGAGGGGAGGGCGGGGTGAGCAGTTCTTC
.,TRBJ1-1,TRBV5-1,few,CASSLKRDTEAFF,TGCGCCAGCAGCTTGAAGAGGGACACTGAAGCTTTCTTT
TRBD2,TRBJ2-3,TRBV19,.,CASSLRTSGGTDTQYF,TGTGCCAGTAGTCTAAGGACTAGCGGGGGGACGGATACGCAGTATTTT
.,TRBJ1-1,TRBV27,.,CASSLNEYTEAFF,TGTGCCAGCAGTTTAAACGAGTACACTGAAGCTTTCTTT
TRBD1,TRBJ1-3,TRBV27,.,CASSKRSGQLSGNTIYF,TGTGCCAGCAGTAAACGGTCGGGACAGCTCTCTGGAAACACCATATATTTT
.,TRBJ2-1,TRBV4-3,few,CASSQDPNEQFF,TGCGCCAGCAGCCAAGATCCGAATGAGCAGTTCTTC
.,TRBJ1-5,TRBV5-5,few,CASSPYPNSNQPQHF,TGTGCCAGCAGCCCATACCCTAATAGCAATCAGCCCCAGCATTTT
TRBD1,TRBJ2-3,TRBV7-9,.,CASSFRGGLTDTQYF,TGTGCCAGCAGCTTTCGAGGGGGCCTCACAGATACGCAGTATTTT
TRBD1,TRBJ1-3,TRBV2,.,CASSEMTGGNTIYF,TGTGCCAGCAGTGAGATGACAGGGGGAAACACCATATATTTT
.,TRBJ1-6,TRBV9,.,CASSVQAYNSPLHF,TGTGCCAGCAGCGTACAGGCCTATAATTCACCCCTCCACTTT
TRBD1,TRBJ1-1,TRBV5-6,.,CASSVGWDRGTEAFF,TGTGCCAGCAGCGTTGGGTGGGACAGGGGAACTGAAGCTTTCTTT
.,TRBJ2-1,TRBV25-1,few,CASSEQGRNEQFF,TGTGCCAGCAGTGAACAGGGTCGGAATGAGCAGTTCTTC
.,TRBJ1-4,TRBV6-5,.,CASSVGSSNEKLFF,TGTGCCAGCAGTGTTGGTAGTTCTAATGAAAAACTGTTTTTT
.,TRBJ1-1,TRBV11-1,.,CASSLGRGATEAFF,TGTGCCAGCAGCTTAGGACGGGGAGCCACTGAAGCTTTCTTT
.,TRBJ1-1,TRBV6-6,.,CASTQQGGGDGEAFF,TGTGCCAGCACTCAACAGGGCGGGGGGGATGGTGAAGCTTTCTTT
.,TRBJ1-2,TRBV4-1,.,CASSQGVVEANYGYTF,TGCGCCAGCAGCCAAGGGGTCGTGGAGGCTAACTATGGCTACACCTTC
TRBD2,TRBJ2-3,TRBV11-3,few,CASKLAGATDTQYF,TGTGCCAGCAAGCTAGCGGGGGCCACAGATACGCAGTATTTT
TRBD2,TRBJ2-7,TRBV18,.,CASSPLTGEGYEQYF,TGTGCCAGCTCACCACTCACCGGGGAGGGCTACGAGCAGTACTTC
.,TRBJ1-4,TRBV2,.,CASSEAGIERKTVF,TGTGCCAGCAGTGAAGCGGGCATCGAACGAAAAACTGTTTTT
.,TRBJ1-2,TRBV2,.,CANPGGYGYTF,TGTGCCAACCCTGGGGGGTATGGCTACACCTTC
.,TRBJ2-2,TRBV6-1,.,CASSDYLVTTENTGELFF,TGTGCCAGCAGTGATTATCTTGTTACGACAGAGAACACCGGGGAGCTGTTTTTT
TRBD1,TRBJ1-5,TRBV28,.,CASSLLDRAAQPQHF,TGTGCCAGCAGTTTACTGGACAGGGCAGCTCAGCCCCAGCATTTT
.,TRBJ2-3,TRBV5-4,.,CASRNTAGKRTDTQYF,TGTGCCAGCAGGAACACCGCGGGGAAACGCACAGATACGCAGTATTTT
TRBD1,TRBJ2-7,TRBV5-6,few,CASSLQGQGVGEQYF,TGTGCCAGCAGCTTGCAGGGACAGGGTGTCGGCGAGCAGTACTTC
.,TRBJ2-3,TRBV7-3,.,CASSFQGGDTQYF,TGTGCCAGCAGCTTTCAGGGAGGAGATACGCAGTATTTT
.,TRBJ2-5,TRBV5-1,.,CASSLDSGETQYF,TGCGCCAGCAGCTTGGACAGCGGGGAGACCCAGTACTTC
.,TRBJ2-3,TRBV2,.,CARSIFESTDTQYF,TGTGCCAGATCAATCTTCGAGTCCACAGATACGCAGTATTTT
.,TRBJ2-7,TRBV5-6,.,CASSLEGGTRSYEQYF,TGTGCCAGCAGCTTAGAGGGGGGGACCCGCTCCTACGAGCAGTACTTC
TRBD1,TRBJ2-5,TRBV9,.,CASSPRTGQETQYF,TGTGCCAGTAGCCCCCGGACAGGGCAAGAGACCCAGTACTTC